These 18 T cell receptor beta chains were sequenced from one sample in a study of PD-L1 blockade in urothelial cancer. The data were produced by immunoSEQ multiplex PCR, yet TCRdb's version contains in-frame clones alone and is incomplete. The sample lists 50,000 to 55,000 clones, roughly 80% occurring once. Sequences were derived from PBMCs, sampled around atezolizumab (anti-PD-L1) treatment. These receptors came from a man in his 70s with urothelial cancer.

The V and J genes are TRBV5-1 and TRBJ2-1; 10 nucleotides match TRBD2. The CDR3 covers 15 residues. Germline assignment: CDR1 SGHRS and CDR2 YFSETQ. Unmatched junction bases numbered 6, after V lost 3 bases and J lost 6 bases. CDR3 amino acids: CASSSGLAWPNEQFF. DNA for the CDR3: TGCGCCAGCAGCTCGGGACTAGCGTGGCCCAATGAGCAGTTCTTC.

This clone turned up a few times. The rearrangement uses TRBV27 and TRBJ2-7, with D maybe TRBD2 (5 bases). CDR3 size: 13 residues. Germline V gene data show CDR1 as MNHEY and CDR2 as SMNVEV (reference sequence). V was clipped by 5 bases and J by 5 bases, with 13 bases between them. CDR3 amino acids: CASSPLWENEQYF. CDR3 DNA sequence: TGTGCCAGCAGTCCCCTTTGGGAGAACGAGCAGTACTTC.

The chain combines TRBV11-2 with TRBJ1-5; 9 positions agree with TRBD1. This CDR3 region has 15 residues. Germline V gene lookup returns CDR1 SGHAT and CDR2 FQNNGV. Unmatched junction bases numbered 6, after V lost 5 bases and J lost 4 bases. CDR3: CASSATGGRNQPQHF. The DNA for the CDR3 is TGTGCCAGCAGCGCGACAGGGGGGCGGAATCAGCCCCAGCATTTT.

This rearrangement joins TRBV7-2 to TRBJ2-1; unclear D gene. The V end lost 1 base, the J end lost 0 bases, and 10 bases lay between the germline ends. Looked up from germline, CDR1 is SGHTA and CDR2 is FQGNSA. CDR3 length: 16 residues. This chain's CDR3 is CASSLESSSSYNEQFF. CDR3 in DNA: TGTGCCAGCAGCTTAGAGAGTAGCTCCTCCTACAATGAGCAGTTCTTC.

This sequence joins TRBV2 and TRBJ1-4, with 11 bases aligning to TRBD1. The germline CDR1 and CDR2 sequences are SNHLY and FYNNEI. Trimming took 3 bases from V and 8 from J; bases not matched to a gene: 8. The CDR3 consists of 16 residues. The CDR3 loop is CASSESGRTGGEKLFF. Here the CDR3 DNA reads TGTGCCAGCAGTGAGTCAGGAAGGACAGGGGGCGAAAAACTGTTTTTT.

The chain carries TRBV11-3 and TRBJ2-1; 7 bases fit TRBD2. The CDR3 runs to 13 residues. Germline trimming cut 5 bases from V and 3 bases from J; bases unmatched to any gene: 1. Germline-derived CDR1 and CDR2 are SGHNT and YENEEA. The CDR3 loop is CASSREVYNEQFF. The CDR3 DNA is TGTGCCAGCAGCCGGGAGGTCTACAATGAGCAGTTCTTC. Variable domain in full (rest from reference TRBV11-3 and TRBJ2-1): EAGVVQSPRYKIIEKKQPVAFWCNPISGHNTLYWYLQNLGQGPELLIRYENEEAVDDSQLPKDRFSAERLKGVDSTLKIQPAELGDSAVYLCASSREVYNEQFFGPGTRLTVL.

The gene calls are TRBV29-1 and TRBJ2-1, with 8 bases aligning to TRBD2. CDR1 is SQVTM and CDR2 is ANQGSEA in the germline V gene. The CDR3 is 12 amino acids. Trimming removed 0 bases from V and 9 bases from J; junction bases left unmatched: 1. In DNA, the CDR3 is TGCAGCGTTGAAGAAGCGGGGGCTGAGCAGTTCTTC. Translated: CSVEEAGAEQFF.

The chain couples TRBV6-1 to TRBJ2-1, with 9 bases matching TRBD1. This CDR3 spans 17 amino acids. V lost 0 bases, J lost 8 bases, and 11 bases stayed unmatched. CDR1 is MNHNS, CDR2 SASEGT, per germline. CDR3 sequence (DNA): TGTGCCAGCAGTGAAGCGCGTTCCGGGACAGGGAGGTATGAGCAGTTCTTC. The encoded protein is CASSEARSGTGRYEQFF.

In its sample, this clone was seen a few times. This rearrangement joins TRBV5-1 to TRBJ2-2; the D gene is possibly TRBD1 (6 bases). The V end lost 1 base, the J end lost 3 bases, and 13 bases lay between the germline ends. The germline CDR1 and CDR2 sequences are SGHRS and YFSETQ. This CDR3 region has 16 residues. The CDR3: CASSLKGVLDTGELFF. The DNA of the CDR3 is TGCGCCAGCAGCTTGAAGGGGGTATTGGACACCGGGGAGCTGTTTTTT.

Here the CDR3 reads CASSLIGGYYEQYF. In nucleotides, the CDR3 is TGTGCCAGCAGCTTGATCGGGGGGTACTACGAGCAGTACTTC. The chain recombines TRBV5-5 with TRBJ2-7; 7 nucleotides line up with TRBD2. The germline V gene has CDR1 SGHKS and CDR2 YYEKEE (reference sequence). The CDR3 has 14 residues. J gave up 3 bases and V 1 base, and 4 bases lay outside the gene matches.

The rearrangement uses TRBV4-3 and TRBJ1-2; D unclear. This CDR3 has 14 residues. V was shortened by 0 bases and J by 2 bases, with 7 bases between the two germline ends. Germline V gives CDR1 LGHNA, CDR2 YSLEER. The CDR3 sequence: CASSQDRRNYGYTF. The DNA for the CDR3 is TGCGCCAGCAGCCAAGATAGGAGGAACTATGGCTACACCTTC.

The CDR3 DNA reads TGTGCCAGCATCCCGGGAGCGATGGGCAATGAGCAGTTCTTC. Its translation: CASIPGAMGNEQFF. J is TRBJ2-1 and V is TRBV2; D possibly corresponds to TRBD2 (6 bases). This CDR3 has 14 amino acids. Per germline, CDR1 SNHLY and CDR2 FYNNEI. The V gene lost 7 bases and the J gene lost 6 bases, with 16 bases spanning the gap.

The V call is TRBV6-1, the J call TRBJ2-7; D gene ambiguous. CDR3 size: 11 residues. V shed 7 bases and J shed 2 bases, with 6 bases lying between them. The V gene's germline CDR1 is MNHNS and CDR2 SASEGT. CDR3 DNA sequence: TGTGCCAGCACTCAGGCCTACGAGCAGTACTTC. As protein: CASTQAYEQYF.

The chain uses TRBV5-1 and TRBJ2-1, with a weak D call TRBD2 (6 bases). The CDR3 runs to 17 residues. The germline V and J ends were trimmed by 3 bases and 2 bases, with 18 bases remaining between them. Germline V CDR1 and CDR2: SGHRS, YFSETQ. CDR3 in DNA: TGCGCCAGCAGCTCTGGGTCCCTAGCGACCACCTACAATGAGCAGTTCTTC. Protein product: CASSSGSLATTYNEQFF.

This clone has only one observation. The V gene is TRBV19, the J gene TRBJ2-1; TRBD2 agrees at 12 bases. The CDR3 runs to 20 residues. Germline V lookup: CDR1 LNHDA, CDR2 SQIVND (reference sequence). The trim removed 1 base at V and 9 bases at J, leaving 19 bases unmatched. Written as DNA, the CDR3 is TGTGCCAGTAGTATAGTAAAGCTAGCGGGAGGGCCCGGTTCGTTCGGTGAGCAGTTCTTC. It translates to CASSIVKLAGGPGSFGEQFF. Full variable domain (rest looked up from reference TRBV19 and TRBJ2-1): DGGITQSPKYLFRKEGQNVTLSCEQNLNHDAMYWYRQDPGQGLRLIYYSQIVNDFQKGDIAEGYSVSREKKESFPLTVTSAQKNPTAFYLCASSIVKLAGGPGSFGEQFFGPGTRLTVL.

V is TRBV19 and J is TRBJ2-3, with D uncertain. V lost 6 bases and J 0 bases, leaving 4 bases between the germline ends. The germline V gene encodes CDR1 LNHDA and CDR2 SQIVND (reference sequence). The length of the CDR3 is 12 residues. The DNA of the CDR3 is TGTGCCAGTAGACAGAGCACAGATACGCAGTATTTT. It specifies CASRQSTDTQYF. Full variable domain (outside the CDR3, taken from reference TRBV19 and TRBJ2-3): DGGITQSPKYLFRKEGQNVTLSCEQNLNHDAMYWYRQDPGQGLRLIYYSQIVNDFQKGDIAEGYSVSREKKESFPLTVTSAQKNPTAFYLCASRQSTDTQYFGPGTRLTVL.

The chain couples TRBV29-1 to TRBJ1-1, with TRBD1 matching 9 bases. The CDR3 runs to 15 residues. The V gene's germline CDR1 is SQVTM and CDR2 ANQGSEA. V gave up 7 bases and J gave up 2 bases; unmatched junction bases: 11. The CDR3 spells CSARLSTGGNTEAFF. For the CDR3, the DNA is TGCAGCGCCCGACTCTCGACAGGGGGAAACACTGAAGCTTTCTTT.

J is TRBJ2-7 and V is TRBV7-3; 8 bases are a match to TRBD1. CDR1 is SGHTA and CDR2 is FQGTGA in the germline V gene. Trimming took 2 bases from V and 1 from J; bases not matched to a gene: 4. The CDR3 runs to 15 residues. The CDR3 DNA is TGTGCCAGCAGCTTATCCGGACAGGGATCCTACGAGCAGTACTTC. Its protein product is CASSLSGQGSYEQYF. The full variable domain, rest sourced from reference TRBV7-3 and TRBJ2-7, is GAGVSQTPSNKVTEKGKYVELRCDPISGHTALYWYRQSLGQGPEFLIYFQGTGAADDSGLPNDRFFAVRPEGSVSTLKIQRTERGDSAVYLCASSLSGQGSYEQYFGPGTRLTVT.